The 12 T cell receptor beta chains reported below all come from one sample, sequenced in a study of cytomegalovirus exposure and HLA in healthy donors. Vbeta (60) and Jbeta (13) primers were used in the PCR. This table comes from immunoSEQ multiplex PCR, and its TCRdb copy is limited to in-frame clones, with some not included. Found here are about 190,000 clones, about four fifths of them singletons; the top ten hold 14%. Input material: PBMCs. The receptors originated from a woman younger than 45 in good health and CMV-seropositive.

The V and J genes are TRBV6-1 and TRBJ1-1; 9 bases align to TRBD1. The CDR3 is 16 residues long. Germline CDR1 MNHNS, CDR2 SASEGT. The trim removed 4 bases at V and 2 bases at J, leaving 8 bases unmatched. The CDR3 DNA reads as TGTGCCAGCAGTGCCGTCCCGGGACAGGGTAACACTGAAGCTTTCTTT. Its protein is CASSAVPGQGNTEAFF.

The rearrangement joins TRBV2 to TRBJ2-1; 14 bases are a match to TRBD2. The trim removed 6 bases at V and 9 bases at J, leaving 10 bases unmatched. The CDR3 runs to 16 residues. CDR1 is SNHLY and CDR2 is FYNNEI in the germline V gene. The CDR3 loop reads CASRRTSGGNRGEQFF. The CDR3 nucleotides are TGTGCCAGCAGGCGGACTAGCGGGGGGAATAGGGGTGAGCAGTTCTTC.

The chain carries TRBV28 and TRBJ2-7, with 14 bases fitting TRBD2. The V gene end was trimmed by 5 bases and the J gene end by 6 bases; junction bases not matched to a gene: 9. The germline CDR1 and CDR2 sequences are MDHEN and SYDVKM. This CDR3 is built from 16 residues. The CDR3 region is CASSRRLGTSGSEQYF. DNA of the CDR3: TGTGCCAGCAGTCGACGCCTCGGGACTAGCGGGAGCGAGCAGTACTTC.

The chain combines TRBV10-3 with TRBJ2-2, with D unclear. This CDR3 region has 14 residues. Trimming shortened V by 4 bases and J by 1 base, and 7 bases separated the two germline ends. Germline-derived CDR1 and CDR2 are ENHRY and SYGVKD. The CDR3 DNA reads as TGTGCCATCAGTGCCCCCCGGAACACCGGGGAGCTGTTTTTT. Protein sequence: CAISAPRNTGELFF.

The V gene is TRBV27, the J gene TRBJ2-3, with 7 bases aligning to TRBD2. Looked up from germline, CDR1 is MNHEY and CDR2 is SMNVEV (reference sequence). The CDR3 is made up of 15 amino acids. Losses at the gene ends were 7 bases for V and 1 base for J; bases not matched to a gene: 8. Here the CDR3 reads CASTALRGGTDTQYF. In DNA form, the CDR3 reads TGTGCCAGCACCGCTCTTCGGGGGGGCACAGATACGCAGTATTTT.

The V gene is TRBV5-1, the J gene TRBJ1-2; D is unresolved. The CDR3 has 11 residues. The germline gives CDR1 SGHRS, CDR2 YFSETQ. Trimming took 0 bases from V and 6 from J, leaving 3 bases between them. CDR3 sequence: CASSLADGYTF. In DNA, the CDR3 is TGCGCCAGCAGCTTGGCGGATGGCTACACCTTC.

The V gene is TRBV7-2, the J gene TRBJ2-3; D unclear. The CDR3 runs to 14 residues. With 2 bases removed from V and 4 bases from J, the gap between germline ends came to 10 bases. Germline-derived CDR1 and CDR2 are SGHTA and FQGNSA. The CDR3 protein is CASSLMTPADTQYF. The CDR3 region has the DNA TGTGCCAGCAGCTTAATGACACCGGCAGATACGCAGTATTTT.

In this sample, this clone turned up a few times. V and J are TRBV28 and TRBJ2-7, with 7 bases that match TRBD1. From germline, CDR1 is MDHEN and CDR2 SYDVKM. V dropped 6 bases and J dropped 3; count of bases not matched to a gene: 8. The CDR3 contains 14 residues. The CDR3 loop reads CASRSRDRDYEQYF. CDR3 bases: TGTGCCAGCAGGTCTCGGGACAGAGACTACGAGCAGTACTTC.

V gene TRBV9 combines with J gene TRBJ1-2; perhaps TRBD1 as D (5 bases). Trimming cost V 3 bases and J 8 bases, with 14 bases left between them. The CDR3 extends over 13 amino acids. Germline V gene sequence: CDR1 SGDLS, CDR2 YYNGEE. CDR3 nucleotide sequence: TGTGCCAGCAGCGCCAGGGTGGAAGGAGGCTACACCTTC. Its translation: CASSARVEGGYTF.

This clone was detected once. The chain couples TRBV5-1 to TRBJ1-1; D is perhaps TRBD1 (6 bases). Germline V CDR1 and CDR2: SGHRS, YFSETQ. This CDR3 is 13 amino acids long. The ends were cut back, 6 bases at V and 1 base at J, with 10 bases in the middle. The CDR3 DNA sequence: TGCGCCAGCACCCTACAGGGGAACACTGAAGCTTTCTTT. It is translated as CASTLQGNTEAFF.

The chain has TRBV11-2 and TRBJ2-7; 9 bases map to TRBD2. The trim removed 5 bases at V and 0 bases at J, leaving 8 bases unmatched. CDR3 size: 16 residues. Germline V gives CDR1 SGHAT, CDR2 FQNNGV. The CDR3 reads CASSLGRGGSSYEQYF. The CDR3 nucleotides read TGTGCCAGCAGCCTAGGGCGGGGGGGCAGCTCCTACGAGCAGTACTTC.

The V gene is TRBV6-1, the J gene TRBJ2-6; 10 nucleotides line up with TRBD1. The CDR3 consists of 17 residues. Germline CDR1 reads MNHNS; CDR2 reads SASEGT. Germline trimming cut 4 bases from V and 4 bases from J; bases unmatched to any gene: 7. The CDR3 DNA reads as TGTGCCAGCAGTGCGCTGGACAGGGGGTCCGGGGCCAACGTCCTGACTTTC. Its translation: CASSALDRGSGANVLTF.